These T cell receptor beta chains were read from a single sample in a study of T cell responses to AZD1222 COVID-19 vaccine. TCRdb keeps only in-frame clones here, not all; method: immunoSEQ multiplex PCR. The sample lists approximately 140,000 clones; 80% to 90% were seen once. This specimen was peripheral blood, taken on day 0 of AZD1222 vaccination. Receptor source: an adult in good health. The CDR3 runs from the conserved cysteine through the conserved F or W.

>TRBV6-2/TRBV6-3
CASSYSVRARGNQPQHF
>TRBV28
CASSLSQGTEAFF
>TRBV3-1/TRBV3-2
CASSQPSPPTSRRYEQYF
>TRBV5-1
CASSLGPTGVTEAFF
>TRBV6-5
CATLSGQDYEQYF
>TRBV4-2
CASSQDRRQPAGEKLFF
>TRBV9
CASSAHRSAGYTF
>TRBV12-3/TRBV12-4
CASRSTGSGYTF
>TRBV29-1
CSVVGGSVPNNEQFF
>TRBV11-2
CASSLSLGGMQSYEQYF
>TRBV29-1
CSVEGQGYTDTQYF
>TRBV24-1
CATSDWGQEAFF
>TRBV7-2
CASSFQYSDTQYF
>TRBV5-4
CASSLGQGEAYEQYF
>TRBV24-1
CATRRESQETQYF
>TRBV7-9
CASSLYVDSNQPQHF
>TRBV7-2
CASSLETRVREQYF
>TRBV27
CASRGRRTEAFF
>TRBV7-2
CASSLGQGRAGNTIYF
>TRBV19
CASSRGLAGGIVQFF
>TRBV11-2
CASSLDRWDRATLEQYF
>TRBV7-2
CASSLGRGSTTDTQYF
>TRBV9
CASSVASGQPYMNTEAFF
>TRBV4-1
CASSQDGPEHHVPQHF
>TRBV15
CATSRDRGEETQYF
>TRBV7-3
CASSLTAASGGGLDTQYF
>TRBV5-6
CASSLDRNTEAFF
>TRBV28
CASSSGLAATSGLYEQYF
>TRBV10-3
CAISNRNEQFF
>TRBV5-1
CASSFLGLAGGNEQYF
>TRBV19
CASRGRDRASYEQYF
>TRBV5-4
CASSKRGGQGTIYF
>TRBV7-6
CASSLAIVSRGHGYTF
>TRBV6-5
CASMPSGRVETQYF
>TRBV19
CASSTENRGTGELFF
>TRBV30
CAWSAYRFGGRYNEQFF
>TRBV7-8
CASSAGETQYF
>TRBV30
CAWSVLREKLFF
>TRBV4-3
CASSLFETSGGYEQYF
>TRBV15
CATSPRPWGEQFF
>TRBV16
CASSQRIERGTDTQYF
>TRBV4-3
CASSHLWKKAQDSPLHF
>TRBV7-9
CARNSPAETGELFF
>TRBV6-5
CASSYRAARLHHEQYF
>TRBV15
CATSSPRDRGDYGYTF
>TRBV7-8
CASSLDTFFKPQHF
>TRBV7-3
CASSLAGVAETQYF
>TRBV28
CASSRDINLFF
>TRBV6-2/TRBV6-3
CASSYYGAGNQPQHF
>TRBV4-3
CASSPWSEYNSPLHF
>TRBV19
CASSIMGASNQPQHF
>TRBV21-1
CASSKALWVTTAEAFF
>TRBV28
CASSILAGVENEQFF
>TRBV18
CASSPDVAGEAGYTF
>TRBV4-2
CASSPMYRAGGDEQFF